The sequence of this T cell receptor (beta chain) was determined in a study of shared clonotypes between healthy human individuals (TCRdb year 2020). Concerning the study at large: A few men and a couple of women, aged 18 to 49 years, made up the cohort. The study deeply sequenced blood TCR repertoires of five healthy adults to estimate repertoire size and the extent of clonotype sharing between individuals. To increase sequencing depth and limit assay-specific biases, different laboratories used diverse techniques to prepare libraries and sequence TCR repertoires. Between about 0.8 and 8.9 billion PBMCs per donor were obtained by leukapheresis. Beyond this particular receptor, the publication reports: Pairwise subsampling led to the expectation that sequencing depth would affect the degree of clonotype sharing among donors. Sampling was restricted to blood, and TCR repertoires in tissue are likely to differ from TCR repertoires in blood. The small number of donors limited the genetic and exposure-history diversity represented.

Using the deep immunoSEQ assay, multiplex PCR amplified TCR CDR3 regions from genomic DNA. Genomic DNA extracted from each cell subset was distributed evenly over all wells of several immunoSEQ 96-well plates, and each plate served as one replicate. For unsorted PBMC, each replicate PCR was loaded with approximately 300 ng genomic DNA, equivalent to some 27,000 T cell genomes. Genomic DNA from unsorted PBMC was sequenced over ten immunoSEQ deep assay plates. Purified libraries were quantified with a Qubit 3.0 fluorometer, sized on a Bioanalyzer 2100, and re-quantified with the KAPA Library Quantification kit. Each immunoSEQ 96-well plate was sequenced on its own single-read 150-cycle Illumina NextSeq 550 flow cell. The authors' analysis ran thus. The immunoSEQ output contained only junctional sequences without quality scores, so filtering could not match that applied to full-length reads. To assign V/J genes and CDR3, sequences were annotated against IMGT germline references using PyIR, a Python wrapper for IgBLAST v1.9. Reads were filtered out if the reads had weak V/J assignments (E-value above 1e-6), no CDR3, stop codons, out-of-frame junctions, or ambiguous translated residues. V3J clonotypes were defined by identical inferred V gene, J gene, and CDR3 amino acid sequence. Percentage overlap between repertoires was computed as shared unique clonotypes divided by the size of the smaller repertoire. Richness of each repertoire was evaluated using RTK rarefaction, the Chao1 estimator, and Recon v2.1 estimates of unobserved clonotypes. Sourced from immuneACCESS, this table was stored by TCRdb with only in-frame sequences that have V and J called. A share of the clones is absent; for the studies checked, an unresolved V gene accounts for under half, and the remainder has no known explanation. V and J calls and clone size are given by that table; D and trimming were obtained from the DNA. This sample lists about 480,000 clones; 60% to 85% were detected once. The top ten clonotypes cover under 15% of the sample.

About this clone itself: What antigen it recognizes has not been identified. No per-base quality is available; no much larger clone lies one base away.

The donors were healthy, HIV-negative adults with no recently reported acute infections or vaccinations. Only Caucasian adults living in Nashville, Tennessee, USA were represented among the donors. In the unsorted samples, 85 million to 100 million PBMCs were counted, and genomic DNA was extracted using the QIAamp DNA Blood Mini kit. After blood collection by leukapheresis, PBMCs were isolated using Ficoll-Histopaque density gradient centrifugation and then cryopreserved in the vapor phase of liquid nitrogen. From a lookup of the germline V gene, CDR1 and CDR2 are SQVTM and ANQGSEA. The CDR3 holds 14 amino acids from the cysteine to the phenylalanine. The read is trimmed to its CDR3 DNA, 42 bases read in frame from base 1. Trimming removed 4 bases from V and 2 bases from J, leaving 13 bases between the germline ends.

The sequence derives from a woman between 40 and 55 years old in good health. Some clones in this sample may be carry-over from other donors' samples. Sequenced sample: PBMCs. The sequence links TRBV29-1 to TRBJ2-3; no D segment can be confidently identified. The CDR3 reads as follows: CSVGRGGNTDTQYF. The DNA sequence is TGCAGCGTTGGCAGAGGCGGCAACACAGATACGCAGTATTTT.